This T cell receptor beta chain was retrieved from a study of post-analysis software for immune sequencing data. General study results and limits: With TRBV5-6, TRBV5-1 and TRBV20-1 included, about five TRBV segments were more frequent in patients than in controls. Strong same-batch co-clustering of samples appeared with F measure clustering. Significantly lower normalized Chao1 diversity was seen in multiple sclerosis patients than in controls.

Remarks on this clonotype: Its antigen is undetermined.

Trimming removed 2 bases at V and 4 bases at J, with 8 bases between. The CDR3 contains 13 residues. Per the germline V gene, CDR1 is MNHNS and CDR2 is SASEGT. Sequencing libraries made from TCR beta cDNA carried unique molecular identifiers. Using its own MiXCR run on the PCR reads, TCRdb lists one record per CDR3 protein. Here the sample spans about 770,000 distinct CDR3 sequences, 35% to 55% being singletons. The rearrangement uses TRBV6-1 and TRBJ1-2, with D possibly matching TRBD1 (5 bases). The sequencing sample was made of blood. This TCR came from a girl aged 5 to 17 with multiple sclerosis. As DNA, the CDR3 is TGTGCCAGCAGTGAACGGGACCTCTATGGCTACACCTTC. Translation: CASSERDLYGYTF.